This T cell receptor (beta chain) was sequenced for a study of cytomegalovirus exposure and HLA in healthy donors. Sequencing was performed with immunoSEQ multiplex PCR; in TCRdb, only in-frame clones are kept and a portion is missing. The repertoire has about 360,000 clones, 86% of them found once; the top ten carry 0.83%. Germline CDR1 and CDR2: SEHNR and FQNEAQ (reference sequence). V was pared by 5 bases and J by 4 bases, with 9 bases between. CDR3 length: 13 amino acids. Input material: PBMCs. This sequence joins TRBV7-9 and TRBJ2-1; D perhaps matches TRBD2 (6 bases). The sequence was collected from a young woman in good health and CMV-seronegative. CDR3 amino acids: CASSQLAYNEQFF. The CDR3 region has the DNA TGTGCCAGCAGCCAACTAGCTTACAATGAGCAGTTCTTC.